These T cell receptor beta chains were read from a single sample in a study of immune evolution from preneoplasia to lung adenocarcinoma. The protocol was immunoSEQ multiplex PCR, while the TCRdb copy is restricted to in-frame clones and leaves out a portion. In the table there are thousands of clones, around 79% of which are singletons. Sequenced material: FFPE adjacent normal lung tissue. Receptors originate from a person aged 70 to 85 with lung adenocarcinoma. The CDR3 runs from the conserved cysteine through the conserved F or W. Size tells how often a clone was seen (once, few, many) or the class of an expanded clone, and some rows leave it out.

abundance	j_gene	v_gene	CDR3aa
-	TRBJ2-7	TRBV29-1	CSVEGMGGVYEQYF
few	TRBJ1-6	TRBV5-4	CASRSTQGASYNSPLHF
few	TRBJ1-5	TRBV4-1	CASSQDQGFNQPQHF
-	TRBJ2-5	TRBV6-5	CASSYTGGGGWETQYF
-	TRBJ1-6	TRBV19	CASRYGTPNSPLHF
-	TRBJ1-1	TRBV28	CASSLGGAGPNTEAFF
-	TRBJ2-7	TRBV5-6	CASSTAGYEQYF
once	TRBJ1-5	TRBV28	CASSHDRGRSNQPQHF
few	TRBJ2-7	TRBV28	CASSLPSSTGFYEQYF
-	TRBJ1-5	TRBV28	CASSGMSGQPQHF
-	TRBJ2-1	TRBV2	CASVVSSTRFNEQFF
-	TRBJ2-7	TRBV29-1	CSPDLFPNRGNCEQYF
once	TRBJ2-4	TRBV6-6	CASSSLGGGNIQYF
-	TRBJ1-6	TRBV2	CASTRVSPLHF
-	TRBJ1-1	TRBV7-3	CASSSGGNTEAFF
-	TRBJ1-1	TRBV5-4	CASSLYGTGATEAFF
once	TRBJ2-1	TRBV11-3	CASSEGLAGEQFF
once	TRBJ1-5	TRBV6-5	CASSPRGRERPQHF
-	TRBJ2-1	TRBV10-1	CASSESTSGGNEQFF
-	TRBJ2-1	TRBV4-1	CASSQDPSGRYEQFF
-	TRBJ1-5	TRBV9	CASSPRPGQPQHF